Shown below are 26 T cell receptor beta chains from a single sample sequenced in a study of T cells in Graves' hyperthyroidism and ophthalmopathy. Template material for amplifying TCR beta CDR3 regions consisted of RNA transcripts. HTBI primers drove first-round RT-PCR of the TCR CDR3. One entry per CDR3 protein, called by TCRdb with MiXCR from the multiplex PCR reads. This table holds about 52,000 distinct CDR3 sequences, around 48% found once. Material for sequencing was blood. The origin of the receptors is a woman aged 50 to 60 with Graves' ophthalmopathy.

The chain links TRBV11-2 to TRBJ1-5; a possible D gene is TRBD1 (6 bases). The CDR3 contains 17 residues. Germline-derived CDR1 and CDR2 are SGHAT and FQNNGV. Trimming shortened V by 1 base and J by 0 bases, and 13 bases separated the two germline ends. CDR3: CASSLAGGQYSNQPQHF. DNA for the CDR3: TGTGCCAGCAGCTTAGCGGGGGGGCAGTATAGCAATCAGCCCCAGCATTTT.

This clonotype was detected only once. At one of its ends the junction is not consistent with the germline gene, which may arise from a read error. Written as DNA, the CDR3 is TGTGCCAGCAGACGCGGAGAGGGCCAAGAGATCCAGTACTTC. Translation: CASRRGEGQEIQYF. The chain links TRBV6-6 to TRBJ2-5, with D possibly being TRBD2 (5 bases). This CDR3 has 14 residues. Germline CDR1 reads MNHNY; CDR2 reads SVGAGI (reference sequence).

In this sample, this clonotype turned up many times. This chain links TRBV6-1 with TRBJ2-7; 7 bases map to TRBD1. V trimming: 5 bases; J trimming: 5 bases; junction bases outside the gene matches: 12. Germline V gene sequence: CDR1 MNHNS, CDR2 SASEGT. CDR3 length equals 15 residues. The CDR3 DNA reads as TGTGCCAGCAGTACCGACAGGGCTGCTAACCACGAGCAGTACTTC. Protein: CASSTDRAANHEQYF.

This chain links TRBV19 with TRBJ2-2; 8 positions match TRBD2. This CDR3 is built from 15 residues. Unmatched junction bases numbered 8, after V lost 3 bases and J lost 8 bases. CDR1 LNHDA and CDR2 SQIVND come from the germline V gene (reference sequence). DNA of the CDR3: TGTGCCAGTAGTATGAGTAGCGGGGCCTCTGGGGAGCTGTTTTTT. The encoded protein is CASSMSSGASGELFF.

This clonotype was seen at least ten times. The chain combines TRBV11-2 with TRBJ1-5, with D unresolved. Germline-derived CDR1 and CDR2 are SGHAT and FQNNGV. V was cut by 0 bases and J by 0 bases, with 6 bases left in between. This CDR3 is built from 15 residues. The CDR3 nucleotides are TGTGCCAGCAGCTTAGAATCGGATAGCAATCAGCCCCAGCATTTT. Residues: CASSLESDSNQPQHF. The full variable domain, its missing parts supplied by reference TRBV11-2 and TRBJ1-5, is EAGVAQSPRYKIIEKRQSVAFWCNPISGHATLYWYQQILGQGPKLLIQFQNNGVVDDSQLPKDRFSAERLKGVDSTLKIQPAKLEDSAVYLCASSLESDSNQPQHFGDGTRLSIL.

This clonotype has at least ten counts. V gene TRBV20-1 combines with J gene TRBJ2-1; 9 bases are a match to TRBD2. V was pared by 6 bases and J by 3 bases, with 12 bases of the junction left unmatched. The germline V gene has CDR1 DFQATT and CDR2 SNEGSKA (reference sequence). This CDR3 region has 16 residues. CDR3: CSASDQLAGDYNEQFF. The DNA for the CDR3 is TGCAGTGCCAGCGACCAGTTAGCGGGAGACTACAATGAGCAGTTCTTC.

Remarks on this clonotype: A junction boundary mismatches the germline segment, possibly from a read error. The rearrangement links TRBV9 to TRBJ2-6; D is ambiguous. The V gene's germline CDR1 is SGDLS and CDR2 YYNGEE. CDR3 size: 12 residues. As DNA, the CDR3 is TGTGCCAGCAGCCCTGGGACCAACGTCCTGACTTTC. This translates into CASSPGTNVLTF.

The chain employs TRBV6-5 and TRBJ2-7; no clear D gene. This CDR3 spans 14 amino acids. Germline V gene sequence: CDR1 MNHEY, CDR2 SVGAGI. V shed 4 bases and J shed 1 base, with 11 bases lying between them. The CDR3 here is CASSSFQRSYEQYF. The CDR3 region has the DNA TGTGCCAGCAGTTCATTCCAGAGGTCCTACGAGCAGTACTTC.

The rearrangement joins TRBV20-1 to TRBJ2-3; 10 bases match TRBD2. In germline, CDR1 is DFQATT, CDR2 SNEGSKA (reference sequence). This CDR3 spans 15 amino acids. The CDR3 DNA reads TGCGGCGCTAGACGCGGGACTAGCGGCACAGATACGCAGTATTTT. Its protein is CGARRGTSGTDTQYF.

This clonotype was counted at least ten times. The rearrangement links TRBV7-6 to TRBJ2-1; 9 bases are a match to TRBD2. The trim removed 4 bases at V and 6 bases at J, leaving 7 bases unmatched. Germline values: CDR1 SGHVS, CDR2 FNYEAQ. The length of the CDR3 is 15 residues. The CDR3 region has the DNA TGTGCCAGCAGCTCTTTAGCGGGAGTCCCCAATGAGCAGTTCTTC. Its translation is CASSSLAGVPNEQFF.

This chain joins TRBV20-1 and TRBJ2-7; 9 nucleotides align to TRBD2. The CDR3 has 15 residues. Germline V gives CDR1 DFQATT, CDR2 SNEGSKA (reference sequence). The V segment lost 0 bases and the J segment 6 bases; nucleotides outside the gene matches: 9. The CDR3 is CSARDSEREAIEQYF. DNA for the CDR3: TGCAGTGCTAGAGATAGCGAGCGGGAGGCCATCGAGCAGTACTTC.

This clonotype came up many times. This chain joins TRBV5-6 and TRBJ2-2; D unclear. The germline V gene has CDR1 SGHDT and CDR2 YYEEEE. V was trimmed by 2 bases and J by 1 base, leaving 9 bases between them. The CDR3 consists of 15 residues. The CDR3 DNA sequence: TGTGCCAGCAGCTTAGGTAGACAGAACACCGGGGAGCTGTTTTTT. It is translated as CASSLGRQNTGELFF.

In the case of this clonotype: No conserved phenylalanine or tryptophan is present at the end of the CDR3, so a read error is the likely explanation. The V call is TRBV7-2, the J call TRBJ1-1, with D tentatively TRBD1 (6 bases). Germline CDR1 reads SGHTA; CDR2 reads FQGNSA. The CDR3 extends over 15 amino acids. CDR3 protein: CANSYIGQMNTEAFL. The CDR3 bases are TGTGCCAACAGCTATATCGGACAGATGAACACTGAAGCTTTCCTT.

The gene calls are TRBV15 and TRBJ2-5; TRBD2 might be the D (5 bases). Germline V lookup: CDR1 LNHNV, CDR2 YYDKDF (reference sequence). Trimming stripped 3 bases from V and 4 bases from J, with 21 bases between. CDR3 length equals 17 residues. The CDR3 nucleotides are TGTGCCACCAGCAGCCGCTCCGGGATCGGCGAGGGAGAGACCCAGTACTTC. It is translated as CATSSRSGIGEGETQYF.

This clonotype was observed at least ten times. The chain carries TRBV5-1 and TRBJ2-7; 9 bases line up with TRBD2. The CDR3 contains 15 residues. Germline V gene data show CDR1 as SGHRS and CDR2 as YFSETQ. Trimming removed 1 base from V and 5 bases from J; junction bases left unmatched: 7. CDR3 sequence (DNA): TGCGCCAGCAGCTTGAACGTGGCTAGCGGGAACGAGCAGTACTTC. Protein product: CASSLNVASGNEQYF.

The chain combines TRBV6-5 with TRBJ2-7, with 10 bases aligning to TRBD2. This CDR3 spans 15 amino acids. The germline gives CDR1 MNHEY, CDR2 SVGAGI. V lost 5 bases, J lost 2 bases, and 6 bases stayed unmatched. The CDR3 nucleotides are TGTGCCAGCAGTGCTCCTAGCGGGGGCGCCTACGAGCAGTACTTC. Protein product: CASSAPSGGAYEQYF.

The chain links TRBV2 to TRBJ2-2, with TRBD2 identical over 8 bases. In germline, CDR1 is SNHLY, CDR2 FYNNEI. Trimming cost V 9 bases and J 6 bases; bases outside gene matches: 15. This CDR3 comprises 16 residues. The CDR3 loop reads CASSGGVNTPAGELFF. The CDR3 nucleotides read TGTGCCAGTTCGGGGGGGGTCAACACCCCGGCCGGGGAGCTGTTTTTT.

The chain recombines TRBV7-9 with TRBJ2-2; 7 bases agree with TRBD1. The trim removed 5 bases at V and 1 base at J, leaving 4 bases unmatched. The germline gives CDR1 SEHNR, CDR2 FQNEAQ (reference sequence). The CDR3 sequence is 15 residues long. The CDR3 reads CASSIRDRNTGELFF. The CDR3 bases are TGTGCCAGCAGCATCCGGGACAGGAACACCGGGGAGCTGTTTTTT. The variable domain in full, completed from reference TRBV7-9 and TRBJ2-2, reads DTGVSQNPRHKITKRGQNVTFRCDPISEHNRLYWYRQTLGQGPEFLTYFQNEAQLEKSRLLSDRFSAERPKGSFSTLEIQRTEQGDSAMYLCASSIRDRNTGELFFGEGSRLTVL.

About this clonotype itself: The junction does not match germline at one end; this may be a read error. The chain links TRBV18 to TRBJ2-7, with D perhaps matching TRBD2 (5 bases). Germline V gene lookup returns CDR1 KGHSH and CDR2 LQKENI. CDR3 size: 13 residues. The CDR3 bases are TGTGCCAGCTCACCCACCAGTAGCGACGAGCAGGACTTC. This translates into CASSPTSSDEQDF.

This clonotype has at least ten counts. The CDR3 sequence: CALREEMNTEAFF. CDR3 in DNA: TGTGCCTTAAGGGAAGAGATGAACACTGAAGCTTTCTTT. The chain combines TRBV10-3 with TRBJ1-1; D remains ambiguous. V lost 11 bases and J 0 bases, leaving 13 bases between the germline ends. Germline CDR1 is ENHRY and CDR2 is SYGVKD. The CDR3 extends over 13 amino acids.

This clonotype was seen ten or more times. The chain uses TRBV13 and TRBJ2-7; TRBD1 matches 7 bases. CDR1 is PRHDT, CDR2 FYEKMQ, per germline (reference sequence). V was clipped by 3 bases and J by 4 bases; unmatched bases: 12. This CDR3 is 16 amino acids long. The CDR3 DNA sequence: TGTGCCAGCAGCTTCTTTAGGGACAGAGCCCATTACGAGCAGTACTTC. This encodes CASSFFRDRAHYEQYF. Drawing the rest from reference TRBV13 and TRBJ2-7, the complete variable domain is AAGVIQSPRHLIKEKRETATLKCYPIPRHDTVYWYQQGPGQDPQFLISFYEKMQSDKGSIPDRFSAQQFSDYHSELNMSSLELGDSALYFCASSFFRDRAHYEQYFGPGTRLTVT.

At least ten counts were recorded for this clonotype. The V call is TRBV2, the J call TRBJ2-3; TRBD2 might be the D (6 bases). Trimming took 4 bases from V and 1 from J, leaving 15 bases between them. The CDR3 has 16 amino acids. The germline CDR1 and CDR2 sequences are SNHLY and FYNNEI. For the CDR3, the DNA is TGTGCCAGCAGTGCGGGGGTAGGTCTGGGCACAGATACGCAGTATTTT. As protein: CASSAGVGLGTDTQYF.

This clonotype was counted ten times or more. The chain recombines TRBV19 with TRBJ2-7; D is unresolved. Germline V gene data show CDR1 as LNHDA and CDR2 as SQIVND (reference sequence). The CDR3 runs to 13 residues. Trimming pared 1 base from V and 2 bases from J, leaving 6 bases between. CDR3 region: CASSIGRTYEQYF. The CDR3 DNA reads TGTGCCAGTAGTATAGGCAGAACCTACGAGCAGTACTTC.

The V and J genes are TRBV13 and TRBJ2-1, with TRBD1 identical over 7 bases. After removal of 10 bases from V and 5 bases from J, the junction contained 11 bases not matched to a gene. The CDR3 has 14 amino acids. Germline V gene lookup returns CDR1 PRHDT and CDR2 FYEKMQ (reference sequence). The CDR3 sequence is CATKAYRGNNEQFF. CDR3 DNA: TGTGCCACCAAGGCCTACAGGGGCAACAATGAGCAGTTCTTC.

This clonotype was detected ten times or more. This chain connects TRBV20-1 to TRBJ2-7; 7 bases match TRBD2. V trimming: 5 bases; J trimming: 5 bases; junction bases outside the gene matches: 12. This CDR3 comprises 14 residues. Germline V gene data show CDR1 as DFQATT and CDR2 as SNEGSKA (reference sequence). The CDR3 bases are TGCAGTGCTGGGGAGGGGCTATTGGCCCACGAGCAGTACTTC. This translates into CSAGEGLLAHEQYF.

This chain uses TRBV19 with TRBJ1-4, with 7 bases that match TRBD1. Trimming took 4 bases from V and 13 from J; bases not matched to a gene: 21. Germline V lookup: CDR1 LNHDA, CDR2 SQIVND (reference sequence). CDR3 size: 17 residues. This CDR3 is CASSTDRWGNGGGRLFF. In nucleotides, the CDR3 is TGTGCCAGTAGTACGGACAGGTGGGGGAACGGTGGTGGAAGACTGTTTTTT.